The rows below give T cell receptor beta chains drawn from one sample of a study of response to subunit inactivated influenza vaccine. One entry per CDR3 protein, called by TCRdb with MiXCR from the RT-PCR reads. The table records around 710,000 distinct CDR3 sequences, about 15% of them present only once. Sequences were derived from PBMCs from blood, sampled 14 days before vaccination. The receptors here all came from a man aged 50 to 59 who received an inactivated influenza vaccine. Each CDR3 is given with its conserved first and last residue. The D gene is left open where the match is weak. Clone size is not always given. Where it is, it says once, few, many or a class for expanded clones.

v_call	j_call	d_call	clone_size	cdr3_aa	cdr3_nt
TRBV4-1	TRBJ2-5	NA	few	CASSQDGDGQETQYF	TGCGCCAGCAGCCAAGACGGCGACGGACAAGAGACCCAGTACTTC
TRBV5-1	TRBJ2-1	NA	many	CASSREVAQTYNEQFF	TGCGCCAGCAGCCGTGAGGTAGCCCAGACCTACAATGAGCAGTTCTTC
TRBV12-3/TRBV12-4	TRBJ1-4	NA	NA	CASNRRGLTNEKLFF	TGTGCCAGCAACCGTCGGGGGTTGACTAATGAAAAACTGTTTTTT
TRBV11-2	TRBJ2-2	TRBD2	NA	CASSYESGTSDDTGELFF	TGTGCCAGCAGCTACGAATCCGGGACTAGCGACGACACCGGGGAGCTGTTTTTT
TRBV5-6	TRBJ2-3	NA	NA	CASSLRGLRVSYDTQYF	TGTGCCAGCAGCTTGCGGGGACTCCGAGTTTCATACGATACGCAGTATTTT
TRBV4-3	TRBJ2-3	TRBD2	few	CASSQSPGTSGGSTDTQYF	TGCGCCAGCAGCCAGTCCCCCGGGACTAGCGGGGGGAGCACAGATACGCAGTATTTT
TRBV15	TRBJ1-1	NA	NA	CATSRSSGREAFF	TGTGCCACCAGCAGATCCTCGGGGCGGGAAGCTTTCTTT
TRBV7-2	TRBJ2-7	TRBD1	few	CASSQGQAPTMQYF	TGTGCCAGCAGCCAGGGACAGGCCCCTACGATGCAGTACTTC
TRBV7-2	TRBJ2-5	NA	NA	CASSLGRSAQYF	TGTGCCAGCAGCTTGGGAAGGAGTGCCCAGTACTTC
TRBV7-2	TRBJ2-7	NA	few	CASSLIRHVYEQYF	TGTGCCAGCAGCTTGATCAGACACGTCTACGAGCAGTACTTC
TRBV5-1	TRBJ1-2	NA	few	CASSFREPNYGYTF	TGCGCCAGCAGCTTTCGAGAGCCCAACTATGGCTACACCTTC
TRBV20-1	TRBJ2-1	TRBD2	NA	CSAGGLAGVEQFF	TGCAGTGCTGGGGGACTAGCGGGGGTTGAGCAGTTCTTC
TRBV6-1	TRBJ2-3	NA	NA	CASTARTARADTQYF	TGTGCCAGCACCGCCCGGACAGCCAGGGCAGATACGCAGTATTTT
TRBV18	TRBJ1-2	TRBD1	NA	CASSPRDRGSYTF	TGTGCCAGCTCTCCCCGGGACAGGGGGAGCTACACCTTC
TRBV2	TRBJ2-1	NA	many	CASSEGSSYNEQFF	TGTGCCAGCAGTGAGGGGAGCTCCTACAATGAGCAGTTCTTC
TRBV12-3/TRBV12-4	TRBJ1-1	NA	few	CASSIRTGPNTEAFF	TGTGCCAGCAGTATCCGCACAGGCCCGAACACTGAAGCTTTCTTT
TRBV2	TRBJ2-5	TRBD2	NA	CASSDPTGGPVETQYF	TGTGCCAGCAGTGATCCCACGGGGGGGCCAGTCGAGACCCAGTACTTC
TRBV15	TRBJ2-3	TRBD1	few	CATSRDLTLGTVDF	TGTGCCACCAGCAGAGATCTGACTTTAGGGACAGTGGATTTT
TRBV7-2	TRBJ2-1	TRBD2	few	CASSPRGVGGPEQFF	TGTGCCAGCAGCCCCCGGGGGGTGGGGGGACCTGAGCAGTTCTTC
TRBV20-1	TRBJ2-7	TRBD1	many	CSARTGTSYEQYF	TGCAGCGCCCGGACAGGAACTTCCTACGAGCAGTACTTC
TRBV7-8	TRBJ2-1	TRBD2	NA	CASSLAVTSGRGGEQFF	TGTGCCAGCAGCTTAGCGGTGACTAGCGGGAGAGGGGGTGAGCAGTTCTTC
TRBV5-1	TRBJ2-7	TRBD2	NA	CASSFLPNSLAAPREQYF	TGCGCCAGCAGCTTTTTACCCAATTCACTAGCGGCCCCCCGCGAGCAGTACTTC
TRBV29-1	TRBJ2-7	TRBD2	many	CSVELYEGVAGDSYEQYF	TGCAGCGTTGAGCTTTATGAGGGTGTAGCGGGAGACTCCTACGAGCAGTACTTC
TRBV20-1	TRBJ2-7	NA	many	CSARVTYEQYF	TGCAGTGCTAGGGTAACCTACGAGCAGTACTTC
TRBV6-5	TRBJ1-1	NA	NA	CASSFDRKNTEAFF	TGTGCCAGCAGTTTTGACAGAAAGAACACTGAAGCTTTCTTT
TRBV3-1	TRBJ2-7	TRBD1	few	CASSRDPGQLYEQYF	TGTGCCAGCAGCCGCGACCCGGGACAGCTATACGAGCAGTACTTC
TRBV20-1	TRBJ2-2	NA	NA	CSARDRGRYTGELFF	TGCAGTGCTAGAGACAGGGGCAGGTACACCGGGGAGCTGTTTTTT
TRBV7-9	TRBJ1-1	NA	NA	CASSPGSPANTEAFF	TGTGCCAGCAGCCCAGGGTCCCCGGCGAACACTGAAGCTTTCTTT
TRBV14	TRBJ2-1	TRBD2	many	CASSQVFLLAGESEQFF	TGTGCCAGCAGCCAAGTGTTTTTATTAGCGGGAGAGTCTGAGCAGTTCTTC
TRBV5-1	TRBJ2-7	NA	many	CASSLDTGYRSEQYF	TGCGCCAGCAGCTTGGATACAGGGTATCGAAGCGAGCAGTACTTC
TRBV28	TRBJ1-1	NA	few	CASRWPGTNTEAFF	TGTGCCAGCAGATGGCCCGGTACGAACACTGAAGCTTTCTTT
TRBV29-1	TRBJ1-1	TRBD1	few	CSVEGTVRGNTEAFF	TGCAGCGTTGAGGGGACAGTCCGGGGGAACACTGAAGCTTTCTTT
TRBV7-6	TRBJ1-2	NA	few	CASSLGQGTSGYTF	TGTGCCAGCAGCTTAGGTCAGGGAACATCTGGCTACACCTTC
TRBV2	TRBJ2-7	NA	many	CASRRAINSYEQYF	TGTGCCAGCAGGAGGGCCATTAACTCCTACGAGCAGTACTTC
TRBV7-2	TRBJ2-5	NA	NA	CASSPWGLKETQYF	TGTGCCAGCAGTCCATGGGGCCTTAAAGAGACCCAGTACTTC
TRBV12-3/TRBV12-4	TRBJ2-4	NA	many	CASSSFGDIQYF	TGTGCCAGCAGTTCTTTCGGGGACATTCAGTACTTC
TRBV29-1	TRBJ1-3	TRBD1	many	CSVGETGRGNTIYF	TGCAGCGTTGGAGAGACAGGGCGAGGAAACACCATATATTTT
TRBV7-9	TRBJ1-1	NA	few	CASSLITKNTEAFF	TGTGCCAGCAGCCTTATCACGAAAAACACTGAAGCTTTCTTT
TRBV15	TRBJ2-2	NA	few	CATSRRSSGELFF	TGTGCCACCAGCAGACGCTCCAGCGGGGAGCTGTTTTTT
TRBV20-1	TRBJ1-4	TRBD1	NA	CSARGTGNGKLFF	TGCAGTGCTCGAGGGACAGGGAATGGAAAACTGTTTTTT
TRBV6-1	TRBJ1-2	NA	few	CASSESGGIYGYTF	TGTGCCAGCAGTGAAAGTGGAGGGATCTATGGCTACACCTTC
TRBV6-5	TRBJ1-2	NA	few	CASSYSAGVNYGYTF	TGTGCCAGCAGTTACTCGGCAGGGGTTAACTATGGCTACACCTTC
TRBV15	TRBJ2-7	NA	NA	CATSNPRASYEQYF	TGTGCCACCAGCAACCCGAGAGCATCCTACGAGCAGTACTTC
TRBV7-2	TRBJ2-3	NA	many	CASSRIRTDTQYF	TGTGCCAGCAGCCGCATCCGGACAGATACGCAGTATTTT
TRBV29-1	TRBJ2-2	NA	many	CSVETDPNTGELFF	TGCAGCGTTGAAACGGATCCGAACACCGGGGAGCTGTTTTTT